Listed below are T cell receptor beta chains from one sample, sequenced in a study of blood T cell repertoires in COVID-19. The method was immunoSEQ multiplex PCR; TCRdb's version includes in-frame clones alone and lacks a portion of them. Here the sample spans 90,000 to 100,000 clones, 81% being singletons. Sequencing used peripheral blood. All receptors come from an elderly woman with acute or convalescent COVID-19. The CDR3 runs from the conserved cysteine through the conserved F or W. The order of the fields is V gene, J gene, D gene, clone size, CDR3 DNA, CDR3 protein. A D gene is named only where the DNA matches it firmly. Clone size appears in some rows only: once, few, many, or a class for an expanded clone.

TRBV6-5	TRBJ1-1	TRBD1	NA	TGTGCCAGCAGCCGGGACAGGACCACTGAAGCTTTCTTT	CASSRDRTTEAFF
TRBV20-1	TRBJ1-2	NA	NA	TGCAGCCCCGAGAGGGATGGAGGCTACACCTTC	CSPERDGGYTF
TRBV19	TRBJ1-6	NA	few	TGTGCCAGTACTGGACAGAGCTCCTATAATTCACCCCTCCACTTT	CASTGQSSYNSPLHF
TRBV30	TRBJ1-1	TRBD1	NA	TGTGCCTGGAGACCCCTGACAGGGGGCCACACTGAAGCTTTCTTT	CAWRPLTGGHTEAFF
TRBV10-1	TRBJ2-5	NA	NA	TGCGCCAGCAGTGAGTCCCAGGGGCCGGGGACCCAGTACTTC	CASSESQGPGTQYF
TRBV6-1	TRBJ2-1	NA	NA	TGTGCCAGCAGTGAGGCCCCTTCCTACAATGAGCAGTTCTTC	CASSEAPSYNEQFF
TRBV28	TRBJ2-1	NA	NA	TGTGCCAGCAGTTCTCCGGTAGGGGTCAATGAGCAGTTCTTC	CASSSPVGVNEQFF
TRBV5-1	TRBJ2-1	TRBD2	NA	TGCGCCAGCAGCCTACCGGGACTAGCGGGGGGCCCGTCCAATGAGCAGTTCTTC	CASSLPGLAGGPSNEQFF
TRBV7-3	TRBJ2-1	TRBD1	NA	TGTGCCAGCAGCTTACAGACAGGGGGCACAAATGAGCAGTTCTTC	CASSLQTGGTNEQFF
TRBV5-6	TRBJ2-5	TRBD2	NA	TGTGCCAGCAGCTTATTAGCGGGGGGGCCCCAGTACTTC	CASSLLAGGPQYF
TRBV7-2	TRBJ1-2	NA	NA	TGTGCCAGCAGCTTACCAGGGGTCTATACCTCTGGCTACACCTTC	CASSLPGVYTSGYTF
TRBV6-2/TRBV6-3	TRBJ2-7	TRBD1	NA	TGTGCCAGCAGTTGGACAGGGGGCTACGAGCAGTACTTC	CASSWTGGYEQYF
TRBV10-3	TRBJ1-2	TRBD1	medium-sized	TGTGCCATCAGTGAGTGGGGGGACAGGGTCTATGGCTACACCTTC	CAISEWGDRVYGYTF
TRBV24-1	TRBJ1-2	TRBD1	once	TGTGCCACCAGTGATCAGGGACAGGTGGATGGCTACACCTTC	CATSDQGQVDGYTF
TRBV7-2	TRBJ1-6	NA	NA	TGTGCCAGCAGCTCGGGGATGGTGGGATCCAGCTCCTATAATTCACCCCTCCACTTT	CASSSGMVGSSSYNSPLHF
TRBV27	TRBJ1-2	NA	NA	TGTGCCAGCAGTTTAAATAGAGACTATGGCTACACCTTC	CASSLNRDYGYTF
TRBV9	TRBJ2-3	TRBD2	NA	TGTGCCAGCAGCGTAGCTAGCGGGGGGGCCAGGTCAGATACGCAGTATTTT	CASSVASGGARSDTQYF
TRBV2	TRBJ1-4	NA	NA	TGTGCCAGCAGTCGGGGGATCGGTGAAAAACTGTTTTTT	CASSRGIGEKLFF
TRBV25-1	TRBJ2-5	NA	NA	TGTGCCAGCAGTTTTTCAGGGGCTCAAGAGACCCAGTACTTC	CASSFSGAQETQYF
TRBV5-1	TRBJ2-2	NA	NA	TGCGCCAGCAGCTTGGATCTGGGGCCGAACACCGGGGAGCTGTTTTTT	CASSLDLGPNTGELFF
TRBV7-8	TRBJ1-1	TRBD1	few	TGTGCCAGCAGCTTCCCCCCTTACAGGGGCCGGGACACTGAAGCTTTCTTT	CASSFPPYRGRDTEAFF
TRBV24-1	TRBJ1-1	TRBD1	NA	TGTGCCACCAGTGAAGGGACAGGGCATGATGAAGCTTTCTTT	CATSEGTGHDEAFF
TRBV30	TRBJ2-2	NA	NA	TGTGCCTGGAGCGGAGTCCTGGGGGAGCTGTTTTTT	CAWSGVLGELFF
TRBV6-5	TRBJ1-6	TRBD1	NA	TGTGCCAGCAGAGGGACAGGGCCGGGGTCACCCCTCCACTTT	CASRGTGPGSPLHF
TRBV29-1	TRBJ1-2	NA	few	TGCAGCGTTGGGACAAACTATGGCTACACCTTC	CSVGTNYGYTF
TRBV28	TRBJ1-4	TRBD1	NA	TGTGCCAGCAGTCAACAGGGGGCGGATGAAAAACTGTTTTTT	CASSQQGADEKLFF
TRBV28	TRBJ1-2	TRBD1	NA	TGTGCCAGCAGACTTAACAGGGGGCGCTACACCTTC	CASRLNRGRYTF
TRBV9	TRBJ1-1	NA	once	TGTGCCAGCAGCGTAGCCGGAGGACGAATTAGTGAAGCTTTCTTT	CASSVAGGRISEAFF
TRBV5-3	TRBJ1-4	NA	NA	TGTGCCAGACCACCAGGAAACAGGGCTTCAACTAATGAAAAACTGTTTTTT	CARPPGNRASTNEKLFF
TRBV21-1	TRBJ2-1	NA	NA	TGTGCCAGCAGCAAAGTACAGGGGGGGACCGACAATGAGCAGTTCTTC	CASSKVQGGTDNEQFF
TRBV18	TRBJ2-1	TRBD1	NA	TGTGCCAGCTCACTGCGGACAGGAGCGGTCTTCCTAGAGCAGTTCTTC	CASSLRTGAVFLEQFF
TRBV10-3	TRBJ1-1	NA	NA	TGTGCCATCAGTGAGTCGGGGGGGAACACTGAAGCTTTCTTT	CAISESGGNTEAFF
TRBV11-2	TRBJ2-5	TRBD2	few	TGTGCCAGCAGCCTAAGGACTAGCGGGGGGAGAGAGACCCAGTACTTC	CASSLRTSGGRETQYF
TRBV3-1/TRBV3-2	TRBJ1-5	NA	NA	TGTGCCAGCAGCCAAGCGAGTGCCTATAGCAATCAGCCCCAGCATTTT	CASSQASAYSNQPQHF
TRBV5-6	TRBJ1-2	TRBD1	NA	TGTGCCAGCAGCTTGAGAAGGGGACAGTATCCCGCCCCTAATGGCTACACCTTC	CASSLRRGQYPAPNGYTF
TRBV4-3	TRBJ1-5	TRBD1	few	TGCGCCAGCAGCCAAGACCCGGGACAGGCCGATCAGCCCCAGCATTTT	CASSQDPGQADQPQHF
TRBV27	TRBJ1-2	NA	NA	TGTGCCAGCAGTTTACGGGGAGATGGCTACACCTTC	CASSLRGDGYTF
TRBV15	TRBJ1-4	NA	NA	TGTGCCACCAGCAGAGGTGGGGAGGGTGAAAAACTGTTTTTT	CATSRGGEGEKLFF
TRBV5-4	TRBJ1-6	NA	NA	TGTGCCAGCAGCTTGGGGGGGCAGCCCTATAATTCACCCCTCCACTTT	CASSLGGQPYNSPLHF
TRBV2	TRBJ1-3	TRBD1	NA	TGTGCCAGCAGTGCCCCGACAGGGTCTGGAAACACCATATATTTT	CASSAPTGSGNTIYF
TRBV12-3/TRBV12-4	TRBJ1-2	NA	NA	NA	CASSSSGYGYTF
TRBV2	TRBJ2-5	TRBD2	NA	TGTGCCAGCAGTGAAAGGAGTAGCGGGGGGGCGAGGGAGACCCAGTACTTC	CASSERSSGGARETQYF
TRBV28	TRBJ1-6	NA	NA	TGTGCCAGCAGTTTATCGCAGGGTCCTTATAATTCACCCCTCCACTTT	CASSLSQGPYNSPLHF
TRBV7-9	TRBJ1-6	NA	NA	TGTGCCAGCAGCTCCCCAAATTCACCCCTCCACTTT	CASSSPNSPLHF